This TCR beta chain was recovered during a study of blood T cell repertoires in COVID-19. Study background: Acute and convalescent COVID-19 specimens originated in the United States, Italy and Spain. T cells, B-cell-depleted T cells, or PBMCs provided the cDNA or gDNA that served as material.

Original handling: It was from reference gene primer amplification that nucleated cell counts were estimated. This table comes from immunoSEQ multiplex PCR, and its TCRdb copy is limited to in-frame clones, with some not included. That table is the source of V, J and clone size, and D and trimming were worked out from the DNA. The table includes around 40,000 clones, more than 75% detected once. This clone was detected only once. This CDR3 has 16 residues. V lost 5 bases and J lost 4; bases outside the gene matches: 10. The germline V gene encodes CDR1 MDHEN and CDR2 SYDVKM. This sequence joins TRBV28 and TRBJ1-3, with 8 positions matching TRBD1. The receptor was derived from a man aged 35 to 55 with COVID-19, enrolled during active disease. Input material: peripheral blood. Here the CDR3 DNA reads TGTGCCAGCAGTGCCAGGGGGCCGCGAGGAGGAAACACCATATATTTT. Translation: CASSARGPRGGNTIYF.